A single sample gave rise to the 26 T cell receptor beta chains below, sequenced in a study of OX40 agonist ivuxolimab in advanced cancers. Libraries came from the immunoSEQ multiplex PCR assay. This is the immuneACCESS table as TCRdb keeps it, with only in-frame sequences that have V and J called. A part of the clones is gone; compared with another copy, unresolved V genes explain less than half, and the rest is unexplained. A total of tens of thousands of clones appear in this sample, 90% of them only once. In total, the top ten clones hold less than 0.35% of the sample. The sample was CD4+ or CD8+ T cells sorted from blood, taken in a trial of the OX40 agonist ivuxolimab. These TCRs come from an adult with an advanced solid tumor such as melanoma, head and neck, liver or kidney cancer.

This chain joins TRBV9 and TRBJ2-7; tentative D call: TRBD1 (6 bases). V was shortened by 0 bases and J by 6 bases, with 13 bases between the two germline ends. The germline V gene encodes CDR1 SGDLS and CDR2 YYNGEE. The CDR3 loop spans 14 amino acids. The CDR3 spells CASSVGPGESEQYF. CDR3 nucleotide sequence: TGTGCCAGCAGCGTAGGCCCAGGGGAGAGCGAGCAGTACTTC.

The gene calls are TRBV18 and TRBJ1-2; unclear D gene. V dropped 6 bases and J dropped 0 bases, with 11 bases sitting between them. Per germline, CDR1 KGHSH and CDR2 LQKENI. The CDR3 consists of 14 residues. In nucleotides, the CDR3 is TGTGCCAGCTCCCCGGACGGAGCTAACTATGGCTACACCTTC. This encodes CASSPDGANYGYTF.

This rearrangement joins TRBV6-1 to TRBJ2-3; 11 bases map to TRBD2. The V segment lost 6 bases and the J segment 2 bases; nucleotides outside the gene matches: 4. The CDR3 is made up of 15 amino acids. Per germline, CDR1 MNHNS and CDR2 SASEGT. The CDR3 sequence: CASSTSGGYTDTQYF. The CDR3 region has the DNA TGTGCCAGCAGCACTAGCGGGGGTTACACAGATACGCAGTATTTT.

The chain carries TRBV6-5 and TRBJ2-2, with 9 bases fitting TRBD1. This CDR3 comprises 16 residues. Trimming took 0 bases from V and 4 from J; bases not matched to a gene: 3. Germline CDR1 MNHEY, CDR2 SVGAGI. Here the CDR3 DNA reads TGTGCCAGCAGTTACTCTGGGACAGGGAGCACCGGGGAGCTGTTTTTT. Translating gives CASSYSGTGSTGELFF.

This rearrangement joins TRBV6-5 to TRBJ2-5, with D possibly TRBD1 on 7 matching bases. Trimming removed 5 bases at V and 3 bases at J, with 16 bases between. The CDR3 covers 15 residues. Germline V gene sequence: CDR1 MNHEY, CDR2 SVGAGI. The CDR3 sequence is CASSGGYRGEETQYF. The CDR3, as DNA: TGTGCCAGCAGTGGAGGGTACAGGGGCGAAGAGACCCAGTACTTC.

This clone appeared once. The V gene is TRBV5-5, the J gene TRBJ1-5, with D tentatively TRBD1 (5 bases). CDR1 is SGHKS, CDR2 YYEKEE, per germline (reference sequence). V was pared by 0 bases and J by 0 bases, with 10 bases between. The CDR3 is 16 residues long. CDR3 nucleotides: TGTGCCAGCAGCTTGGTCGTCGGGGCTAGCAATCAGCCCCAGCATTTT. Its translation is CASSLVVGASNQPQHF.

The chain employs TRBV6-1 and TRBJ2-4, with D perhaps matching TRBD1 (5 bases). Trimming removed 9 bases from V and 6 bases from J, with 18 bases in between. Germline values: CDR1 MNHNS, CDR2 SASEGT. The CDR3 has 14 amino acids. The CDR3 nucleotides read TGTGCCAGTTCAGGTGGGGCCACAACAAACATTCAGTACTTC. Encoded protein: CASSGGATTNIQYF.

V is TRBV6-6 and J is TRBJ2-5; D is unresolved. Germline values: CDR1 MNHNY, CDR2 SVGAGI (reference sequence). The CDR3 extends over 11 amino acids. V was shortened by 5 bases and J by 1 base, with 2 bases between the two germline ends. The CDR3 sequence is CASSTQETQYF. The CDR3 DNA sequence: TGTGCCAGCAGTACCCAAGAGACCCAGTACTTC.

The chain links TRBV7-2 to TRBJ2-1, with D tentatively TRBD2 (5 bases). Germline CDR1 SGHTA, CDR2 FQGNSA. Trimming removed 5 bases at V and 0 bases at J, with 11 bases between. This CDR3 is built from 15 residues. Here the CDR3 reads CASSTPAVSYNEQFF. The CDR3 region has the DNA TGTGCCAGCAGCACCCCAGCGGTCTCCTACAATGAGCAGTTCTTC. Based on the CDR3 plus reference TRBV7-2 and TRBJ2-1, the full variable domain is GAGVSQSPSNKVTEKGKDVELRCDPISGHTALYWYRQSLGQGLEFLIYFQGNSAPDKSGLPSDRFSAERTGGSVSTLTIQRTQQEDSAVYLCASSTPAVSYNEQFFGPGTRLTVL.

The count of this clone is one. CDR3 in amino acids: CASSEGTDFYGYTF. CDR3 bases: TGCGCCAGCAGTGAGGGGACAGATTTTTATGGCTACACCTTC. The chain carries TRBV10-2 and TRBJ1-2; 7 positions agree with TRBD1. J gave up 5 bases and V 2 bases, and 5 bases lay outside the gene matches. Looked up from germline, CDR1 is WSHSY and CDR2 is SAAADI. The CDR3 has 14 residues.

The rearrangement links TRBV6-6 to TRBJ2-3, with 8 bases lining up with TRBD2. The CDR3 runs 15 residues. The germline CDR1 and CDR2 sequences are MNHNY and SVGAGI (reference sequence). With 6 bases clipped from V and 1 base from J, the junction kept 6 bases outside the gene matches. The CDR3 DNA follows: TGTGCCAGCAGCTACCGGGGGGGCGGCACAGATACGCAGTATTTT. It encodes CASSYRGGGTDTQYF.

The chain couples TRBV30 to TRBJ2-5; 14 bases are a match to TRBD2. The V and J ends lost 5 bases and 2 bases, in that order; junction bases with no gene match: 1. Germline V gene lookup returns CDR1 GTSNPN and CDR2 SVGIG (reference sequence). This CDR3 region has 14 residues. CDR3: CAWGTSGGQETQYF. In DNA form, the CDR3 reads TGTGCCTGGGGGACTAGCGGGGGACAAGAGACCCAGTACTTC.

The rearrangement links TRBV15 to TRBJ2-1; D might be TRBD2 (6 bases). Trimming took off 6 bases at V and 0 bases at J, with 18 bases between the two ends. Germline loops: CDR1 LNHNV, CDR2 YYDKDF (reference sequence). The CDR3 is 17 residues long. DNA for the CDR3: TGTGCCACCAGGGTACAAGGCCGGGGGAGCTCCTACAATGAGCAGTTCTTC. Its protein product is CATRVQGRGSSYNEQFF.

V gene TRBV19 combines with J gene TRBJ1-3, with a tentative D call TRBD1 (6 bases). The CDR3 totals 15 residues. V was pared by 9 bases and J by 1 base, with 16 bases between. Germline lookup yields CDR1 LNHDA and CDR2 SQIVND (reference sequence). CDR3 protein: CASQQGMGSGNTIYF. Written as DNA, the CDR3 is TGTGCCAGCCAACAGGGAATGGGATCTGGAAACACCATATATTTT.

The rearrangement joins TRBV6-5 to TRBJ2-3; 9 nucleotides match TRBD2. CDR1 and CDR2 from the germline V gene are MNHEY and SVGAGI. Trimming took 8 bases from V and 4 from J; bases not matched to a gene: 10. The CDR3 totals 15 residues. The CDR3 sequence: CASRVGLAFADTQYF. The CDR3 DNA follows: TGTGCCAGCCGGGTTGGACTAGCGTTCGCAGATACGCAGTATTTT.

V gene TRBV7-3 combines with J gene TRBJ2-1, with 8 nucleotides matching TRBD2. With 5 bases clipped from V and 4 bases from J, the junction kept 10 bases outside the gene matches. Germline V gene data show CDR1 as SGHTA and CDR2 as FQGTGA. CDR3 size: 16 residues. The CDR3 nucleotides read TGTGCCAGCAGCACCCGAGGTAGCGGGGCGTACAATGAGCAGTTCTTC. This sequence encodes CASSTRGSGAYNEQFF. Using reference TRBV7-3 and TRBJ2-1 for the parts outside the CDR3, the full variable domain is GAGVSQTPSNKVTEKGKYVELRCDPISGHTALYWYRQSLGQGPEFLIYFQGTGAADDSGLPNDRFFAVRPEGSVSTLKIQRTERGDSAVYLCASSTRGSGAYNEQFFGPGTRLTVL.

This rearrangement joins TRBV4-1 to TRBJ2-5; the match to TRBD2 covers 8 bases. Per germline, CDR1 MGHRA and CDR2 YSYEKL. V was pared by 4 bases and J by 5 bases, with 9 bases of the junction left unmatched. This CDR3 comprises 15 residues. Here the CDR3 reads CASSRGLASGETQYF. The CDR3 nucleotides read TGCGCCAGCAGCCGAGGCCTGGCTAGCGGGGAGACCCAGTACTTC.

The chain is built from TRBV6-4 and TRBJ2-2, with D possibly matching TRBD1 (5 bases). CDR1 and CDR2 from the germline V gene are MRHNA and SNTAGT. The CDR3 totals 12 residues. V lost 3 bases and J lost 8, with 7 bases in between. The CDR3 DNA reads TGTGCCAGCAGTGAGACAGAGGGGGAGCTGTTTTTT. Protein: CASSETEGELFF.

The genes are TRBV11-3 and TRBJ1-1; D is undetermined. Per the germline V gene, CDR1 is SGHNT and CDR2 is YENEEA. This CDR3 comprises 13 residues. Between the trimmed V and J ends, which lost 2 bases and 1 base, there was a span of 5 bases. The CDR3 DNA is TGTGCCAGCAGCTTATTCGGGAACACTGAAGCTTTCTTT. Residues: CASSLFGNTEAFF.

The CDR3 bases are TGTGCCACCTTACAGGACTACGAGCAGTACGTC. Translation: CATLQDYEQYV. The V call is TRBV28, the J call TRBJ2-7, with D maybe TRBD1 (5 bases). This CDR3 is built from 11 residues. Trimming pared 10 bases from V and 3 bases from J, leaving 10 bases between. CDR1 MDHEN and CDR2 SYDVKM come from the germline V gene.

The chain uses TRBV7-3 and TRBJ2-1, with TRBD2 as a possible D gene (6 bases). This CDR3 has 15 amino acids. V dropped 3 bases and J dropped 5 bases, with 14 bases sitting between them. CDR1 and CDR2 from the germline V gene are SGHTA and FQGTGA. The CDR3 is CASSFASGFNNEQFF. The CDR3, as DNA: TGTGCCAGCAGCTTCGCCAGCGGGTTTAACAATGAGCAGTTCTTC. Based on the CDR3 plus reference TRBV7-3 and TRBJ2-1, the full variable domain is GAGVSQTPSNKVTEKGKYVELRCDPISGHTALYWYRQSLGQGPEFLIYFQGTGAADDSGLPNDRFFAVRPEGSVSTLKIQRTERGDSAVYLCASSFASGFNNEQFFGPGTRLTVL.

The chain uses TRBV6-1 and TRBJ1-2; D is ambiguous. The V gene's germline CDR1 is MNHNS and CDR2 SASEGT. The CDR3 runs to 14 residues. V lost 2 bases, J lost 4 bases, and 11 bases lay in between. The CDR3 sequence: CASSETAYSYGYTF. The CDR3 DNA sequence: TGTGCCAGCAGTGAAACGGCCTACTCCTATGGCTACACCTTC.

The chain combines TRBV6-5 with TRBJ1-1; 8 bases line up with TRBD1. V gave up 5 bases and J gave up 4 bases; unmatched junction bases: 6. The germline gives CDR1 MNHEY, CDR2 SVGAGI. The CDR3 is made up of 14 amino acids. The DNA for the CDR3 is TGTGCCAGCAGTAATGACAGGGGCGGCACTGAAGCTTTCTTT. It yields the protein CASSNDRGGTEAFF.

The CDR3 region has the DNA TGTGCCACCTCTCCGCCTTTCACAGATACGCAGTATTTT. It translates to CATSPPFTDTQYF. This rearrangement joins TRBV2 to TRBJ2-3, with D unclear. The CDR3 covers 13 residues. Trimming shortened V by 10 bases and J by 2 bases, and 13 bases separated the two germline ends. CDR1 and CDR2 (germline): SNHLY, FYNNEI.

The V call is TRBV5-6, the J call TRBJ2-3; 8 bases align to TRBD2. This CDR3 spans 15 amino acids. V gave up 5 bases and J gave up 4 bases; unmatched junction bases: 9. The germline CDR1 and CDR2 sequences are SGHDT and YYEEEE. The CDR3 nucleotides read TGTGCCAGCAGTCCGGGACTAGGAGTTTCAGATACGCAGTATTTT. This sequence encodes CASSPGLGVSDTQYF.

This clone was picked up a small number of times. The V gene is TRBV10-1, the J gene TRBJ2-5; D is ambiguous. Deletions cut 0 bases from V and 3 bases from J, with 14 bases between. Looked up from germline, CDR1 is WNHNN and CDR2 is SYGVQD (reference sequence). The length of the CDR3 is 16 residues. The DNA of the CDR3 is TGCGCCAGCAGTGAGTCGATTGCGGTCAGTAAAGAGACCCAGTACTTC. Its translation is CASSESIAVSKETQYF.